A single sample gave rise to the 9 T cell receptor beta chains below, sequenced in a study of shared clonotypes between healthy human individuals. Using immunoSEQ multiplex PCR, the repertoire was profiled, and TCRdb retains in-frame clones only, with some absent. The sample shows about 1 million clones, around 74% of them seen only once. Source material: memory CD4+ T cells sorted from blood. Described subset: CD45RA-negative fraction. The receptors come from a man between 18 and 35 years old in good health.

V and J are TRBV11-2 and TRBJ2-2, with TRBD1 as a possible D gene (6 bases). Germline V gene sequence: CDR1 SGHAT, CDR2 FQNNGV. The CDR3 is 14 amino acids. Between the trimmed V and J ends, which lost 5 bases and 5 bases, there was a span of 12 bases. The CDR3 is CASSITGMTGELFF. The CDR3 nucleotides read TGTGCCAGCAGCATAACAGGGATGACCGGGGAGCTGTTTTTT.

This chain connects TRBV25-1 to TRBJ1-2; TRBD1 matches at 9 bases. This CDR3 is built from 17 residues. Losses at the gene ends were 1 base for V and 3 bases for J; bases not matched to a gene: 9. Germline assignment: CDR1 MGHDK and CDR2 SYGVNS. DNA for the CDR3: TGTGCCAGCAGTGAATGGGGAACAGGGGGCAGGTACTATGGCTACACCTTC. This encodes CASSEWGTGGRYYGYTF.

This clone was detected a few times. This rearrangement joins TRBV5-4 to TRBJ1-1; a weak D match, TRBD1 (5 bases). CDR3 length equals 15 residues. Germline lookup yields CDR1 SGHNT and CDR2 YYREEE (reference sequence). Between the trimmed V and J ends, which lost 3 bases and 1 base, there was a span of 13 bases. The CDR3 DNA sequence: TGTGCCAGCAGCTCCCTTAAGACAGCGAACACTGAAGCTTTCTTT. Its translation is CASSSLKTANTEAFF.

There are many counts of this clone. V gene TRBV19 combines with J gene TRBJ1-3; D not resolved. Germline-derived CDR1 and CDR2 are LNHDA and SQIVND (reference sequence). The CDR3 is 14 residues long. Trimming left V 3 bases short and J 4 bases short, with 10 bases between. CDR3 loop: CASSIGQFGNTIYF. CDR3 coding DNA: TGTGCCAGTAGTATCGGGCAATTCGGAAACACCATATATTTT.

The rearrangement uses TRBV29-1 and TRBJ2-3; D may be TRBD1 (6 bases). CDR3 length: 15 residues. Germline V gives CDR1 SQVTM, CDR2 ANQGSEA. Deletions cut 7 bases from V and 0 bases from J, with 17 bases between. The CDR3 sequence is CSAGQSSASTDTQYF. As DNA, the CDR3 is TGCAGCGCCGGACAGTCCTCCGCTAGCACAGATACGCAGTATTTT.

This clone came up a few times. This chain links TRBV10-1 with TRBJ1-4; D is ambiguous. V lost 8 bases and J lost 5, with 9 bases in between. Germline-derived CDR1 and CDR2 are WNHNN and SYGVQD (reference sequence). The CDR3 runs 12 residues. CDR3 protein: CASSWGNEKLFF. CDR3 DNA: TGCGCCAGCTCGTGGGGAAATGAAAAACTGTTTTTT.

The gene calls are TRBV5-4 and TRBJ2-2; D gene uncertain. CDR1 and CDR2 from the germline V gene are SGHNT and YYREEE (reference sequence). V lost 0 bases and J 3 bases, leaving 21 bases between the germline ends. The CDR3 contains 19 residues. CDR3 loop: CASSLAKADLTLHTGELFF. In DNA, the CDR3 is TGTGCCAGCAGCTTGGCCAAGGCAGATCTAACTTTACACACCGGGGAGCTGTTTTTT.

V and J are TRBV2 and TRBJ2-7; D remains unclear. Trimming left V 5 bases short and J 0 bases short, with 5 bases between. Germline values: CDR1 SNHLY, CDR2 FYNNEI. The CDR3 is 12 residues long. The CDR3 protein is CASSIHSYEQYF. CDR3 sequence (DNA): TGTGCCAGCAGTATCCACTCCTACGAGCAGTACTTC.

This clone was seen a handful of times. This chain joins TRBV7-2 and TRBJ2-1; 10 bases map to TRBD2. After removal of 5 bases from V and 5 bases from J, the junction contained 6 bases not matched to a gene. The V gene's germline CDR1 is SGHTA and CDR2 FQGNSA. The CDR3 is 15 residues long. The CDR3 spells CASSVSGRVNNEQFF. CDR3 nucleotide sequence: TGTGCCAGCAGCGTAAGCGGGAGGGTCAACAATGAGCAGTTCTTC.